The present TCR beta chain was sequenced within a study of CD8+CD57+ T cells in acquired aplastic anemia. The CDR3 consists of 15 residues. Germline CDR1 reads MGHRA; CDR2 reads YSYEKL. The ends lost 4 bases at V and 0 bases at J; junction bases unmatched: 4. This clonotype was recorded many times. For sequencing, patients were chosen who had shown expansion of CD8+CD57+ cells by flow cytometry. At the time of blood sampling, patients had not yet received any therapy. Genomic DNA was employed as the template in profiling TCR beta VDJ and CDR3. TCRdb reprocessed the reads with MiXCR, giving one entry per CDR3 protein. Of 150,000 to 170,000 distinct CDR3 sequences in the sample, less than 60% were seen once.

The TCR originated in a human donor with aplastic anemia. The sample comprised sorted CD4+, CD8+, or CD8+CD57+ T cells (not recorded which) from PBMCs. The J gene is TRBJ2-7, the V gene TRBV4-1, with 9 bases that match TRBD1. The CDR3 nucleotides read TGCGCCAGCAGCCCCCGGGACAGGGTCTCCTACGAGCAGTACTTC. This codes for CASSPRDRVSYEQYF.